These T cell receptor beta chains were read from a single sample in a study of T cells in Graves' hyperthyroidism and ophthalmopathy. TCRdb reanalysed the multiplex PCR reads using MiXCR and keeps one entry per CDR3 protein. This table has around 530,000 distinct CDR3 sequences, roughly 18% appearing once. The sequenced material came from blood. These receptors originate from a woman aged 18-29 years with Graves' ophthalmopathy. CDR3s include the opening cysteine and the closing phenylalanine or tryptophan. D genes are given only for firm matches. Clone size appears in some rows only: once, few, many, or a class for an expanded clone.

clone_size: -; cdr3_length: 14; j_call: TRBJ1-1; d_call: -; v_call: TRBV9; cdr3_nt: TGTGCCAGCAGCGTAGTAGGGGATCGGGGTGAAGCTTTCTTT; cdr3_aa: CASSVVGDRGEAFF
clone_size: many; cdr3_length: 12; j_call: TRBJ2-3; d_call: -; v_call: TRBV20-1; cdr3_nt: TGCAGTGCTAGTTCGGCCGGGGATACGCAGTATTTT; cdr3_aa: CSASSAGDTQYF
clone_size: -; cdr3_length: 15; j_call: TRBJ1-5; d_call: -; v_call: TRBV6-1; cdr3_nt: TGTGCCAGCAGTCCAGACATCTCTGTTGGCCAGCCCCAGCATTTT; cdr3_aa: CASSPDISVGQPQHF
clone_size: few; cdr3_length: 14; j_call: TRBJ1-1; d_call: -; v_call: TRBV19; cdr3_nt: TGTGCCAGTACCCGGACAATGAGGAACACTGAAGCTTTCTTT; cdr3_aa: CASTRTMRNTEAFF
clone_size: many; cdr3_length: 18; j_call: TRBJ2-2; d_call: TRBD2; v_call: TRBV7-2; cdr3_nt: TGTGCCAGCAGACGCTCCCGGGGCGGGAGCCTAGACACCGGGGAGCTGTTTTTT; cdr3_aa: CASRRSRGGSLDTGELFF
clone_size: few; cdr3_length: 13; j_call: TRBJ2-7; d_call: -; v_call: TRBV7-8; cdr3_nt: TGTGCCAGCAGCTCCACCCGGTGCTACGAGCAGTACTTC; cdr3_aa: CASSSTRCYEQYF
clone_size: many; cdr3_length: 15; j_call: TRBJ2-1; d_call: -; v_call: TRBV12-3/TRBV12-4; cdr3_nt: TGTGCCAGCAGTTTGAGGGCACAGGGTACGGGTGAGCAGTTCTTC; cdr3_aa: CASSLRAQGTGEQFF
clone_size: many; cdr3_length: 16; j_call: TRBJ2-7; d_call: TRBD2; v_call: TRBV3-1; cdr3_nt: TGTGCCAGCAGCCTATCGGCTAGCGGGGTGTCCTACGAGCAGTACTTC; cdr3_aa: CASSLSASGVSYEQYF
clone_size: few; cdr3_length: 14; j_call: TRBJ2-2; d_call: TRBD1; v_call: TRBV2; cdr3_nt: TGTGCCAGCAGAGTGGACAGGGGGCCGGGGAAACTGTTTTTT; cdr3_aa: CASRVDRGPGKLFF
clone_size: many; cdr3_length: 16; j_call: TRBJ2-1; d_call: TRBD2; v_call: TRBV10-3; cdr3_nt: TGTGCCATCAGTGCCCGGACTAGCGGGAGTTACAATGAGCAGTTCTTC; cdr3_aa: CAISARTSGSYNEQFF
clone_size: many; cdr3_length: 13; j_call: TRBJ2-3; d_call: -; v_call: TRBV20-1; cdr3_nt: TGCAGTGCACCCCCAGGCTGTACAGATACGCAGTATTTT; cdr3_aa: CSAPPGCTDTQYF
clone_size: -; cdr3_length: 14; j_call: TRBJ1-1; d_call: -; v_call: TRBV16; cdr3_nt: TGTGCCAGCAGCCGACAGATATTGAACACTGAAGCTTTCTTT; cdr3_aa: CASSRQILNTEAFF
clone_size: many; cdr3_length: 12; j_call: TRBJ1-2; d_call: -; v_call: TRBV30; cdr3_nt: TGTGCCTGGAGTGTACGGCCCCAAGGCTACACCTTC; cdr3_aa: CAWSVRPQGYTF
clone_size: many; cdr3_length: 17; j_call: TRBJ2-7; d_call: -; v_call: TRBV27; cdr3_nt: TGTGCCAGCAGTTTAGATTCTAGGGCAGGCGTAAGCTACGAGCAGTACTTC; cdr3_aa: CASSLDSRAGVSYEQYF
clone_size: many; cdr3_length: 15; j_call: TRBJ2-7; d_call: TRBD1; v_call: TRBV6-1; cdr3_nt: TGTGCCACCGCGGTATCGACAGGGATCTACTACGAGCAGTACTTC; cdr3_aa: CATAVSTGIYYEQYF
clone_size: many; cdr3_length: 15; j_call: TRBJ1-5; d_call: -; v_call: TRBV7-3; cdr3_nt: TGTGCCAGCAGCTTGGTTAATCGTGGCAATCAGCCCCAGCATTTT; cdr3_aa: CASSLVNRGNQPQHF
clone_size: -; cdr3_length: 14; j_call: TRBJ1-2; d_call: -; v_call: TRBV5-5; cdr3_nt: TGTGCCAGCAGCTTGGAGTCAGCAAATTATGGCTACACCTTC; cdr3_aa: CASSLESANYGYTF
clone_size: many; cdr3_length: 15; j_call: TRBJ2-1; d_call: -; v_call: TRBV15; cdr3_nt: TGTGCCACCAGCAGAGAGGGGTCCTCGAGGGGCGAGCAGTTCTTC; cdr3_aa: CATSREGSSRGEQFF
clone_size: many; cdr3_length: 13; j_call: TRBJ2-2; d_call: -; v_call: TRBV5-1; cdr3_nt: TGCGCCATCGTGGACGGGAACACCGGGGAGCTGTTTTTT; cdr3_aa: CAIVDGNTGELFF
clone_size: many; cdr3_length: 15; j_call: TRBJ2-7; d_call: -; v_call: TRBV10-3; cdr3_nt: TGTGCCATCAGTGAGTCGATCCAGGGGCTGTACGAGCAGTACTTC; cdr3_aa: CAISESIQGLYEQYF
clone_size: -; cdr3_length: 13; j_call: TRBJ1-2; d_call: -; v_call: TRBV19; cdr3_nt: TGTGCCAGTAGTACAGACGCGCATTTTGGCTACACCTTC; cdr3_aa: CASSTDAHFGYTF
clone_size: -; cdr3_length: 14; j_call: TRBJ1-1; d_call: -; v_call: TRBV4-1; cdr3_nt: TGCGCCAGCAGCCAAGTTCAGCTGAACACTGAAGCTTTCTTT; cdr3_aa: CASSQVQLNTEAFF
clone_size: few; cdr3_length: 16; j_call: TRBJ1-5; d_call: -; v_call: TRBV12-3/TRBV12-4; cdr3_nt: TGTGCCAGCAGTCCCGGTCGGGCGGATCCAAATCAGCCCCAGCATTTT; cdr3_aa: CASSPGRADPNQPQHF
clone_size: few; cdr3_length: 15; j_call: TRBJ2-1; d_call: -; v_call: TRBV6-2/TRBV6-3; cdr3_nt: TGTGCCAGCAGTTATTTCGGGGGATCCTACAATGAGCAGTTCTTC; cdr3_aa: CASSYFGGSYNEQFF
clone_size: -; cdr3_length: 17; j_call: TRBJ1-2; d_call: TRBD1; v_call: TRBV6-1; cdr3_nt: TGTGCCAGCAGTGAAATGGGGACAGATGTACTTAACTATGGCTACACCTTC; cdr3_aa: CASSEMGTDVLNYGYTF
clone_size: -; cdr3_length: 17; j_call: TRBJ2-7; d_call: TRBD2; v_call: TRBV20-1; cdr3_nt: TGCAGTGCTAGCGGGGGGGGGGGGGACGCCCGTTCCTACGAGCAGTACTTC; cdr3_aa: CSASGGGGDARSYEQYF
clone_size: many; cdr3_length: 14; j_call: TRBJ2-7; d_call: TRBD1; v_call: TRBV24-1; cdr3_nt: TGTGCCACCAGTGATGGGGGACAGGGCTACGAGCAGTACTTC; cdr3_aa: CATSDGGQGYEQYF
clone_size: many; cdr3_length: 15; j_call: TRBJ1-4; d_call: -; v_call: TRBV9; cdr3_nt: TGTGCCAGCAGCGGCCAGGGCGGGGGATATGAAAAACTGTTTTTT; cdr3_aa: CASSGQGGGYEKLFF
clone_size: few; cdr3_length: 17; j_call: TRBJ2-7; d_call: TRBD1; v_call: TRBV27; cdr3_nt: TGTGCCAGCAGTTTGCTTAGCGATGGACAGGGGTCGTACGAGCAGTACTTC; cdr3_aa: CASSLLSDGQGSYEQYF
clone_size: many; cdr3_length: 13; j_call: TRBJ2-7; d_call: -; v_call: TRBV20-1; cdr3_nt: TGCAGTGCGAGAGAGGGACTTCTCTACGAGCAGTACTTC; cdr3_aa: CSAREGLLYEQYF
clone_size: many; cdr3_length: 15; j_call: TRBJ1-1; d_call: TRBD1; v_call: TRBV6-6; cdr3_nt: TGTGCCAGCAGTTACACCCGGGACAGGAACACTGAAGCTTTCTTT; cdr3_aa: CASSYTRDRNTEAFF
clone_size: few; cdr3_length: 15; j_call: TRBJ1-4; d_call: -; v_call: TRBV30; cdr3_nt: TGTGCCTGGAGTGCCAGGCGGGCGTCTAATGAAAAACTGTTTTTT; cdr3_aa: CAWSARRASNEKLFF
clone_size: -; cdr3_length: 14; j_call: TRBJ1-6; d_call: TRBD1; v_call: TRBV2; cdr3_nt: TGTGCCAGCAGTGGACAGGGGGCTAATTCACCCCTCCACTTT; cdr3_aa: CASSGQGANSPLHF
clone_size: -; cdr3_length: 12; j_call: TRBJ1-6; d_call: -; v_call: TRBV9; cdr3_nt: TGTGCCAGCAGCGACGGAAACTCACCCCTCCACTTT; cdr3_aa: CASSDGNSPLHF
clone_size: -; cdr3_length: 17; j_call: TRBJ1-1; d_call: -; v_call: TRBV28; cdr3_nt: TGTGCCAGCAGTTTTATCCGGGGCGGCGGGATGAACACTGAAGCTTTCTTT; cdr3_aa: CASSFIRGGGMNTEAFF
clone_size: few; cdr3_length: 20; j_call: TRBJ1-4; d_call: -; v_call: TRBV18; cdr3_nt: TGTGCCAGCTCACCGACCCTGGGGAGGCTTGCGGACGGGGGTAATGAAAAACTGTTTTTT; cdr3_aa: CASSPTLGRLADGGNEKLFF
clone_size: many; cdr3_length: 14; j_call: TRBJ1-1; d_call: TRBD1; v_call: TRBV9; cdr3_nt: TGTGCCAGCAGCGGCCGACAGGGGAACGCTGAAGCTTTCTTT; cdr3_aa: CASSGRQGNAEAFF
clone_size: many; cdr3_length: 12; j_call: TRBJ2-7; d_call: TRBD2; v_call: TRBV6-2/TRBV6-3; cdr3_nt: TGTGCCAGCACTAGCGGGTCATACGAGCAGTACTTC; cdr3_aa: CASTSGSYEQYF
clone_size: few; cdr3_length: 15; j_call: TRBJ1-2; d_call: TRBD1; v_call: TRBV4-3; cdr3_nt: TGCGCCAGCAGCCACCGTGGACAGGGGTATTACGGCTACACCTTC; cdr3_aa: CASSHRGQGYYGYTF
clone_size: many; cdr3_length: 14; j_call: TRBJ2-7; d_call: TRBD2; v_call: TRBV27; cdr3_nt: TGTGCCAGCAGTTTGGGACTAGTCATTGGTGAGCAGTACTTC; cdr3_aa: CASSLGLVIGEQYF
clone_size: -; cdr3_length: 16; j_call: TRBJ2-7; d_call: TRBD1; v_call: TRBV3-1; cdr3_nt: TGTGCCAGCAGCCTCGGGACAGGGGGCGGGGCCTACGAGCAGTACTTC; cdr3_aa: CASSLGTGGGAYEQYF
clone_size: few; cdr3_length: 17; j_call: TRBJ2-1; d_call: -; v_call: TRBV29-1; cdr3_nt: TGCAGCGTTGTTTCTCTGTCGGGGGGCCTCTCCTACAATGAGCAGTTCTTC; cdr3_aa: CSVVSLSGGLSYNEQFF
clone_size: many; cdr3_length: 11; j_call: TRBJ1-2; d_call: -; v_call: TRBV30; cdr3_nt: TGTGGCCGCGAGTTGCGCTATGGCTACACCTTC; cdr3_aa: CGRELRYGYTF
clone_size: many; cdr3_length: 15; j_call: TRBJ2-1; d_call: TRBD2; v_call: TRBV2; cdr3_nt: TGTGCCAGCAGACCCGGGACTACACCCTACAATGAGCAGTTCTTC; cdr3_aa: CASRPGTTPYNEQFF
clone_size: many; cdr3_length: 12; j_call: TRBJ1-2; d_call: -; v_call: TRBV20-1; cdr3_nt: TGCAGTGCTAGGTGGACTAACTATGGCTACACCTTC; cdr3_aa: CSARWTNYGYTF
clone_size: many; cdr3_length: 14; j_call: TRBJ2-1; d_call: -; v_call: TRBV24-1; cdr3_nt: TGTGCCACCAGTGATTCGGACCGAGACAATGAGCAGTTCTTC; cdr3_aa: CATSDSDRDNEQFF
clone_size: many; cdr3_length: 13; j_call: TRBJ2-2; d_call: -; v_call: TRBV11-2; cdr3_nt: TGTGCCAGCAGCTTAGCACTAGCCGGGGAGCTGTTTTTT; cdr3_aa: CASSLALAGELFF
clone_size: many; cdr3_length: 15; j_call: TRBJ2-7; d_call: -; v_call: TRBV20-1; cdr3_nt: TGCAGTGCTAGAGATCGCCGGCGGGGAGCCTACGAGCAGTACTTC; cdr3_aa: CSARDRRRGAYEQYF
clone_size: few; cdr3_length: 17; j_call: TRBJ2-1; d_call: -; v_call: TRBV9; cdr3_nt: TGTGCCAGCAGCGTATTCCGGGACTTAGGAATGTCCAATGAGCAGTTCTTC; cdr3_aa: CASSVFRDLGMSNEQFF
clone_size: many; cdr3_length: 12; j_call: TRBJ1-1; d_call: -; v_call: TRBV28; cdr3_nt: TGTGCCAGCAGTTGGGGGGAGGGTGAAGCTTTCTTT; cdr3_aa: CASSWGEGEAFF
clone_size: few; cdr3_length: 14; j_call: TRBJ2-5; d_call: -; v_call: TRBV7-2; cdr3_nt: TGTGCCAGCAGCTTGCGACAGATAGAAGAGACCCAGTACTTC; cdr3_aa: CASSLRQIEETQYF
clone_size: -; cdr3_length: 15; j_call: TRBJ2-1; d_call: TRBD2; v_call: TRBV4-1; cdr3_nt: TGCGCCAGCAGCCTAGGACTAGTCGCCCTCAATGAGCAGTTCTTC; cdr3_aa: CASSLGLVALNEQFF
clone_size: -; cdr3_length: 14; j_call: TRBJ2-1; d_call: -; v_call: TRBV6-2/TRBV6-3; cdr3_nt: TGTGCCAGCAGTTACTCCGCCCATTATAATGAGCAGTTCTTC; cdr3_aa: CASSYSAHYNEQFF
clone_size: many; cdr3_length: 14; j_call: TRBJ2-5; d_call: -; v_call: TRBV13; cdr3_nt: TGTGCCAGCAGCGGCCGGGACAACCAAGAGACCCAGTACTTC; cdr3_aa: CASSGRDNQETQYF
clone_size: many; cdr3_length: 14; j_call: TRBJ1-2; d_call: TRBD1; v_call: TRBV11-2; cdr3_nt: TGTGCCAGCAGCGCCGGGACAGGGGGTTATGGCTACACCTTC; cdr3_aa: CASSAGTGGYGYTF